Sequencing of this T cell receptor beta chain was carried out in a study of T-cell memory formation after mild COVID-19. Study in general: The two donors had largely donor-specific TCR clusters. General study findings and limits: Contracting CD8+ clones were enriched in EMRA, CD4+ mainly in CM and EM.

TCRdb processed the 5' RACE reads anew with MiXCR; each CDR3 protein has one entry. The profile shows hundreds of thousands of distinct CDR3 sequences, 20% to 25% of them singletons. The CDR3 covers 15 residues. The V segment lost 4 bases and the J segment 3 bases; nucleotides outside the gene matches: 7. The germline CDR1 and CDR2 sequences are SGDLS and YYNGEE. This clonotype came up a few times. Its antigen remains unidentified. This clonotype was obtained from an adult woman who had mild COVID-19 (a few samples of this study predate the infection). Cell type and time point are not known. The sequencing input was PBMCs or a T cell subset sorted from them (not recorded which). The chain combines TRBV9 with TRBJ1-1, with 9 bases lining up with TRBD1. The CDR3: CASSFGTGSDTEAFF. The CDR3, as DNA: TGTGCCAGCAGCTTTGGGACAGGGAGCGACACTGAAGCTTTCTTT.